This entry is about one TCR beta chain. V was cut by 4 bases and J by 1 base, with 17 bases left in between. The CDR3 sequence is 16 residues long. Germline V gene lookup returns CDR1 LGHNA and CDR2 YNFKEQ. These data belong to a study of T cell changes during pregnancy in multiple sclerosis. TCRdb keeps only in-frame clones here, not all; method: immunoSEQ multiplex PCR. The sample consists of approximately 88,000 clones, 90% to 95% of them appearing once. The rearrangement uses TRBV4-2 and TRBJ2-7, with D possibly TRBD1 on 5 matching bases. The origin of this receptor is a female donor with multiple sclerosis, enrolled in a pregnancy study. The sequences come from peripheral blood, collected in the second trimester of pregnancy. Here the CDR3 DNA reads TGTGCCAGCAGCCTCGAAGCTAGGGGCCGGTCCTACGAGCAGTACTTC. It specifies CASSLEARGRSYEQYF.